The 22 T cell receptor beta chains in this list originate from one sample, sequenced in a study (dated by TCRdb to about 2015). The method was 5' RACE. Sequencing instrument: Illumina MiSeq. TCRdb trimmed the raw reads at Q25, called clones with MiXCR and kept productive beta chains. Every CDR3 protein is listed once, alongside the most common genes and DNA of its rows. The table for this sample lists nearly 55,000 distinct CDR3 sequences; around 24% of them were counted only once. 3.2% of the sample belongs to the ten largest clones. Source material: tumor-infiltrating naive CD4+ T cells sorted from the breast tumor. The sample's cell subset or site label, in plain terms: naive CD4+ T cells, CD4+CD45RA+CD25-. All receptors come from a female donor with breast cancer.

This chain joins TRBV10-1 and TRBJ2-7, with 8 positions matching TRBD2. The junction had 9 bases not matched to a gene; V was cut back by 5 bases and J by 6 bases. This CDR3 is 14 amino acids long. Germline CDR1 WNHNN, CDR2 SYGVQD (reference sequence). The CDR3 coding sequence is TGCGCCAGCAGTCCAGCCGTAGCGGGATTCGAGCAGTACTTC. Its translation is CASSPAVAGFEQYF.

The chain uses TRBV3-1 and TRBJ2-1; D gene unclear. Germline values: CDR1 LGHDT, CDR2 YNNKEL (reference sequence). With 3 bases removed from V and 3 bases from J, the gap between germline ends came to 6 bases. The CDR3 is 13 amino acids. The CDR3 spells CASSQGNYNEQFF. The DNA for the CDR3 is TGTGCCAGCAGCCAGGGGAACTACAATGAGCAGTTCTTC.

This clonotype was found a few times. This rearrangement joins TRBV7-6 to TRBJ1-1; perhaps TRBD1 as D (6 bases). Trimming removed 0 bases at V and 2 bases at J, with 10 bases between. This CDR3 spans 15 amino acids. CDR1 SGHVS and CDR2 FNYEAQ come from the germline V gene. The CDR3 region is CASSLAGGGNTEAFF. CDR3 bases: TGTGCCAGCAGCTTAGCGGGGGGCGGAAACACTGAAGCTTTCTTT.

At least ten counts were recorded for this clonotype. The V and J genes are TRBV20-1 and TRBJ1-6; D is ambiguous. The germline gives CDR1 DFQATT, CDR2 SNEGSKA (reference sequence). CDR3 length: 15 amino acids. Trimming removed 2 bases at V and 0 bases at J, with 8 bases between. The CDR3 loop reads CSARPHSSYNSPLHF. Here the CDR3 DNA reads TGCAGTGCTAGACCCCACAGCTCCTATAATTCACCCCTCCACTTT.

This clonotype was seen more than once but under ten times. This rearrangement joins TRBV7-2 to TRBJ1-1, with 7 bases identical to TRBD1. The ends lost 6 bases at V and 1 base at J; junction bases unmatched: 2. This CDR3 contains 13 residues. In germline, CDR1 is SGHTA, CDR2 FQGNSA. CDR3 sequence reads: CASRRQGNTEAFF. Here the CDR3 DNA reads TGTGCCAGCAGGCGACAGGGGAACACTGAAGCTTTCTTT. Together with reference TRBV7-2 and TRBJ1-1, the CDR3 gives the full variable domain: GAGVSQSPSNKVTEKGKDVELRCDPISGHTALYWYRQSLGQGLEFLIYFQGNSAPDKSGLPSDRFSAERTGGSVSTLTIQRTQQEDSAVYLCASRRQGNTEAFFGQGTRLTVV.

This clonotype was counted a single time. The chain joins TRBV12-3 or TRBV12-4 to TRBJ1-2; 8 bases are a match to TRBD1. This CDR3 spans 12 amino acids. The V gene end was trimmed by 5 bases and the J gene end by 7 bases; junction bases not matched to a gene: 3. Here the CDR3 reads CASSQDRAGYTF. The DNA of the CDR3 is TGTGCCAGCAGTCAGGACAGGGCTGGCTACACCTTC.

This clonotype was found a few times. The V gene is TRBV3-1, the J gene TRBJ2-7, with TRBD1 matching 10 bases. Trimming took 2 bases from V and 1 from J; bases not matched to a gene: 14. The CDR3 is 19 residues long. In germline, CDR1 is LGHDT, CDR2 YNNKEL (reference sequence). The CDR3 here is CASSQFDLWDRGSSYEQYF. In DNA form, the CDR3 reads TGTGCCAGCAGCCAATTTGATCTTTGGGACAGGGGATCTTCCTACGAGCAGTACTTC.

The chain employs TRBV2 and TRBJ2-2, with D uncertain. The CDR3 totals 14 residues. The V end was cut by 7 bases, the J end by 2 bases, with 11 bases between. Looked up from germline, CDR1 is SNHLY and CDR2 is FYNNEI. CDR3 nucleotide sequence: TGTGCCAGCACGCGAGGCTCAAACACCGGGGAGCTGTTTTTT. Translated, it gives CASTRGSNTGELFF. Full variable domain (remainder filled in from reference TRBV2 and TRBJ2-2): EPEVTQTPSHQVTQMGQEVILRCVPISNHLYFYWYRQILGQKVEFLVSFYNNEISEKSEIFDDQFSVERPDGSNFTLKIRSTKLEDSAMYFCASTRGSNTGELFFGEGSRLTVL.

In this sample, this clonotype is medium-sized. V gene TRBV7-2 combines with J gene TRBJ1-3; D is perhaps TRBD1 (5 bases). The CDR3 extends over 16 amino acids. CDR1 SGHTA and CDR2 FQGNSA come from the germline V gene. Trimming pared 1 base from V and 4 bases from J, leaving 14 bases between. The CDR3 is CASSLGPGGAGNTIYF. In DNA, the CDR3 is TGTGCCAGCAGCTTAGGCCCGGGGGGAGCAGGAAACACCATATATTTT. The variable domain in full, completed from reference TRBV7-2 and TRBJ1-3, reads GAGVSQSPSNKVTEKGKDVELRCDPISGHTALYWYRQSLGQGLEFLIYFQGNSAPDKSGLPSDRFSAERTGGSVSTLTIQRTQQEDSAVYLCASSLGPGGAGNTIYFGEGSWLTVV.

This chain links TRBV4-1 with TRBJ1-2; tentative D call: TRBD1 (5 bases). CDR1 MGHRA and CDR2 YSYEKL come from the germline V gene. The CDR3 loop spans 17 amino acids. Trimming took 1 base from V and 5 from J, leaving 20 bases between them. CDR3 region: CASSQGSRVGILYGYTF. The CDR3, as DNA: TGCGCCAGCAGCCAAGGCAGCAGGGTGGGAATCCTATATGGCTACACCTTC.

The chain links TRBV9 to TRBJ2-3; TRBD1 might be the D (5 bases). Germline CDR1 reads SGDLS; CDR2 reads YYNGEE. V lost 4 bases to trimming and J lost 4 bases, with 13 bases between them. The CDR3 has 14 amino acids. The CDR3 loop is CASSPGPTADTQYF. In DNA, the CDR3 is TGTGCCAGCAGCCCAGGGCCCACGGCAGATACGCAGTATTTT.

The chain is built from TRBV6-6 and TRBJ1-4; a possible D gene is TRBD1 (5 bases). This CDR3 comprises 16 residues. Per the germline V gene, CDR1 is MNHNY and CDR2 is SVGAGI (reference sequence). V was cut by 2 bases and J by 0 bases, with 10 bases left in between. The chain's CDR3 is CASSYGALPTNEKLFF. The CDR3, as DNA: TGTGCCAGCAGTTACGGGGCCCTCCCAACTAATGAAAAACTGTTTTTT.

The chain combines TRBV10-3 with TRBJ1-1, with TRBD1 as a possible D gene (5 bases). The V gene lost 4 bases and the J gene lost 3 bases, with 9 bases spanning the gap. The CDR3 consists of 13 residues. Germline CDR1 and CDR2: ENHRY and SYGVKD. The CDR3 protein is CAISGSRDTEAFF. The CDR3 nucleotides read TGTGCCATCAGTGGGAGCAGGGACACTGAAGCTTTCTTT.

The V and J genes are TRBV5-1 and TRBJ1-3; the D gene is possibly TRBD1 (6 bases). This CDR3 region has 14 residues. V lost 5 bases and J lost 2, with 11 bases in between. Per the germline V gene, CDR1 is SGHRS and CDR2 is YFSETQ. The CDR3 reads CASSNRTAGNTIYF. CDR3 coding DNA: TGCGCCAGCAGTAACCGGACAGCTGGAAACACCATATATTTT.

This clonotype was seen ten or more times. Written as DNA, the CDR3 is TGTGCCAGCAGACCGGGGGGGAATGCCTATGGCTACACCTTC. It is translated as CASRPGGNAYGYTF. This chain uses TRBV28 with TRBJ1-2; TRBD1 might be the D (5 bases). V lost 6 bases and J lost 4, with 15 bases in between. The CDR3 loop spans 14 amino acids. Germline-derived CDR1 and CDR2 are MDHEN and SYDVKM.

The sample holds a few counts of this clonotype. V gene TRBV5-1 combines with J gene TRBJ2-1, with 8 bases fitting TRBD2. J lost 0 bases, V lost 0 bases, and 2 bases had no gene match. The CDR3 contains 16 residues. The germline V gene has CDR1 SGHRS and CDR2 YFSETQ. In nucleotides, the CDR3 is TGCGCCAGCAGCTTGGAAAGCGGGAGCTCCTACAATGAGCAGTTCTTC. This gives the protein CASSLESGSSYNEQFF.

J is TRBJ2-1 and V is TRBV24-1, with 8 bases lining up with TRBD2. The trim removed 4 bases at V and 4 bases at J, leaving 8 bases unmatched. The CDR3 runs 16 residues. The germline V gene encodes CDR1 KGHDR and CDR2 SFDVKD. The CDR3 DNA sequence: TGTGCCACCAGTGACCCCGGGGTAGCGGGATACAATGAGCAGTTCTTC. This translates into CATSDPGVAGYNEQFF.

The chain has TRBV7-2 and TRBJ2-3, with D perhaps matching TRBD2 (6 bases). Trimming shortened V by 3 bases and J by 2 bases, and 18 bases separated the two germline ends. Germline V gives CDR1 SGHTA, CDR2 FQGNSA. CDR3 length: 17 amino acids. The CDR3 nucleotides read TGTGCCAGCAGCTTGACTAGACGAGGCGGCCCCACAGATACGCAGTATTTT. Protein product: CASSLTRRGGPTDTQYF.

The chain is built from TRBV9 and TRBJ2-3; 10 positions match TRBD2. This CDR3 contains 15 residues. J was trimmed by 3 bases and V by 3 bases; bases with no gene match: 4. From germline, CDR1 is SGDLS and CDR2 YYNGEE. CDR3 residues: CASSEFSGGTDTQYF. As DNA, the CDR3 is TGTGCCAGCAGCGAGTTTAGCGGGGGGACAGATACGCAGTATTTT. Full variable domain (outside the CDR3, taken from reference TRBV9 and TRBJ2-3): DSGVTQTPKHLITATGQRVTLRCSPRSGDLSVYWYQQSLDQGLQFLIQYYNGEERAKGNILERFSAQQFPDLHSELNLSSLELGDSALYFCASSEFSGGTDTQYFGPGTRLTVL.

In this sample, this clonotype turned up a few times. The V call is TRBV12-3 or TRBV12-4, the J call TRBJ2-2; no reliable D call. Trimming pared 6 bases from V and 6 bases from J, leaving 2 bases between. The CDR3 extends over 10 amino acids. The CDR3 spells CASRAGELFF. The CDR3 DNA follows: TGTGCCAGCAGGGCCGGGGAGCTGTTTTTT.

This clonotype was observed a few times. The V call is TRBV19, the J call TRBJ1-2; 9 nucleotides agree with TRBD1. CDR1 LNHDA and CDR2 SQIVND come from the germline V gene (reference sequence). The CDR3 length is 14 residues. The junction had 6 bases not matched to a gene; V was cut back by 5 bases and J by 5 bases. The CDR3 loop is CASSFRDREYGYTF. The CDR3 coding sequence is TGTGCCAGTAGTTTCCGGGACAGGGAATATGGCTACACCTTC.

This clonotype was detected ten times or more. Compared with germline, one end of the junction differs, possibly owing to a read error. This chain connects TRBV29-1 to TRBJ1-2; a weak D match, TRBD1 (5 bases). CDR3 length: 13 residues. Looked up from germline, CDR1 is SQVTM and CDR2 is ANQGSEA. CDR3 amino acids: CSVGAGRSRPVAF. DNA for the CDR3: TGCAGCGTTGGGGCGGGACGGTCACGACCGGTCGCCTTC.